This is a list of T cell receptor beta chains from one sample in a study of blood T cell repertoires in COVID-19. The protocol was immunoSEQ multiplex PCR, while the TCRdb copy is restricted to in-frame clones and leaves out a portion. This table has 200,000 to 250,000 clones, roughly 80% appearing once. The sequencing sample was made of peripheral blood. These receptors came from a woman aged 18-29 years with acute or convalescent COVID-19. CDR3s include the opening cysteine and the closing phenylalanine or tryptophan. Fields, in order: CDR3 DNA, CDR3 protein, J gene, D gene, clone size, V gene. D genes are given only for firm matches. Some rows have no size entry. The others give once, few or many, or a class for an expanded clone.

TGCAGCGTTGGAGCCTTCCAAGAGACCCAGTACTTC	CSVGAFQETQYF	TRBJ2-5	-	-	TRBV29-1
TGTGCCAGCAGCCCCCGGTTGGTAGCGGGAGCGCATGAGCAGTTCTTC	CASSPRLVAGAHEQFF	TRBJ2-1	TRBD2	-	TRBV27
TGCGCCAGCAGCCAAGAGATGGTGAGTAGTTCCTATGGCTACACCTTC	CASSQEMVSSSYGYTF	TRBJ1-2	-	-	TRBV4-3
TGTGCCAGCTCACCCTCCCGGGAGGCCCGCACAGATACGCAGTATTTT	CASSPSREARTDTQYF	TRBJ2-3	TRBD2	few	TRBV18
TGCAGTGCTAGTTTGCTCGGGGGGGCGGCTCAGCCCCAGCATTTT	CSASLLGGAAQPQHF	TRBJ1-5	-	-	TRBV20-1
TGCAGCGCCGTTCCGAGGACAGGGGGCCTATCTGAAGCTTTCTTT	CSAVPRTGGLSEAFF	TRBJ1-1	TRBD1	few	TRBV29-1
TGTGCCAGCAGCCAAGCGGGAGGCCTAGGGGAGCTGTTTTTT	CASSQAGGLGELFF	TRBJ2-2	TRBD2	-	TRBV14
TGTGCCTGGAGTTCACAGACAGGGGGCAATCAGCCCCAGCATTTT	CAWSSQTGGNQPQHF	TRBJ1-5	TRBD1	-	TRBV30
TGTGCCAGCAGCTTGGCTATAATGACAGGTTTCACCTATGGCTACACCTTC	CASSLAIMTGFTYGYTF	TRBJ1-2	-	few	TRBV5-4
TGTGCCAGTAGTCGGGACAGACAAGAGACCCAGTACTTC	CASSRDRQETQYF	TRBJ2-5	TRBD1	once	TRBV19
TGTGCCAGCAGCCAGCGGGGGTCCCAAGAGACCCAGTACTTC	CASSQRGSQETQYF	TRBJ2-5	TRBD2	-	TRBV3-1/TRBV3-2
TGTGCCAGCAGCCTCCGCAGACTAGCGGGAGCTTGGTACGAGCAGTACTTC	CASSLRRLAGAWYEQYF	TRBJ2-7	TRBD2	-	TRBV11-2
TGTGCCAGCAGCGTCAGGACAGATGAAAAACTGTTTTTT	CASSVRTDEKLFF	TRBJ1-4	-	few	TRBV6-2/TRBV6-3
TGTGCCAGTTCGGACAGGGGTGCGGGAGAGACCCAGTACTTC	CASSDRGAGETQYF	TRBJ2-5	TRBD1	-	TRBV19
TGTGCCAGCAGCCAACTAGCGGGATCCTACAATGAGCAGTTCTTC	CASSQLAGSYNEQFF	TRBJ2-1	TRBD2	-	TRBV14
TGCGCCAGCAGCCAAGAAGGTGATGTGGGGCTATACGAGCAGTACTTC	CASSQEGDVGLYEQYF	TRBJ2-7	-	-	TRBV4-1